This T cell receptor (beta chain) came from a study of long-term antiretroviral therapy in people with HIV. Findings and caveats of the study: Nothing was known about ART adherence, viral resistance or changes in therapy. Diversity remained lower than transplant donor controls, even though it increased after ART.

CDR1 SGHTA and CDR2 FQGTGA come from the germline V gene. CDR3 length: 16 residues. V was cut by 5 bases and J by 2 bases, with 18 bases left in between. Every sample had roughly 0.95-10 million cryopreserved PBMC in it before DNA extraction. Remarks on this clone: The antigen is unknown.

Samples were assayed with immunoSEQ v3.0 at survey level. TCRdb's copy holds only in-frame clones and misses some; the assay was immunoSEQ multiplex PCR. The table shows about 20,000 clones, with 80% to 95% occurring only once. This rearrangement joins TRBV7-3 to TRBJ1-2; maybe TRBD1 (5 bases). The origin of this receptor is a woman in her 50s with HIV. The sequences come from unsorted PBMCs, collected 4.4 years after starting antiretroviral therapy. CDR3 protein: CASSDTKGRGNYGYTF. The CDR3 DNA sequence: TGTGCCAGCAGCGACACCAAGGGACGGGGCAACTATGGCTACACCTTC.